This note documents a single T cell receptor (beta chain) sequence. In the study's own analysis: Reference gene primers were amplified, and this amplification served to estimate nucleated cell counts. Libraries were prepared by immunoSEQ multiplex PCR; TCRdb keeps only in-frame clonotypes and omits some of them. V and J calls and clone size are those listed in that table; D and trimming were worked out from the DNA. This sample has some 140,000 clones, with 84% found just once. This sample is part of a study of blood T cell repertoires in COVID-19. Turning to the study itself: The analysed material was cDNA or gDNA that came from T cells, B-cell-depleted T cells, or PBMCs.

The CDR3 is 16 residues long. The germline gives CDR1 LGHNA, CDR2 YNFKEQ. Trimming at V came to 4 bases and at J to 9 bases, leaving 11 bases not matched to a gene. The receptor was isolated from a human donor in a cohort sampled during active COVID-19. The sequenced sample was peripheral blood. The chain carries TRBV4-2 and TRBJ2-5; TRBD2 aligns across 13 bases. CDR3 DNA sequence: TGTGCCAGCAGCCTCACTAGCGGGGGGGCCGCTAGGGCCCAGTACTTC. Amino acid sequence: CASSLTSGGAARAQYF.